These 22 T cell receptor beta chains share one sample of origin, sequenced in a study of CD8+ T cells in alopecia areata. Specified treatment: oral pan-JAK inhibitor, 5-10 mg twice daily. Following RNA extraction, reverse transcription yielded cDNA that acted as the sequencing template. The method was immunoSEQ multiplex PCR; TCRdb's version includes in-frame clones alone and lacks a portion of them. The sample has more than 110,000 clones, 65% to 90% seen once. Sequencing was performed on CD8+ T cells sorted from blood, taken at week 4, from a patient treated with tofacitinib. Receptors originate from a human donor with alopecia areata.

Regarding this clone: Sequence at one end of the junction differs from germline and may be a read error. The CDR3, as DNA: TGCGCCAGCAGCCAAGCCTTATTC. Its protein is CASSQALF. The chain uses TRBV4-3 and TRBJ2-7; the D is unclear. CDR1 LGHNA and CDR2 YSLEER come from the germline V gene. The CDR3 spans 8 residues.

V and J are TRBV6-5 and TRBJ1-5; D gene ambiguous. The CDR3 covers 15 residues. Trimming took 5 bases from V and 0 from J, leaving 11 bases between them. Germline CDR1 MNHEY, CDR2 SVGAGI. The chain's CDR3 is CASSPRVYSNQPQHF. The CDR3 nucleotides are TGTGCCAGCAGTCCACGAGTTTATAGCAATCAGCCCCAGCATTTT.

The rearrangement links TRBV7-2 to TRBJ2-7; 9 bases fit TRBD1. Looked up from germline, CDR1 is SGHTA and CDR2 is FQGNSA. The length of the CDR3 is 15 residues. Germline trimming cut 0 bases from V and 4 bases from J; bases unmatched to any gene: 4. The CDR3 nucleotides read TGTGCCAGCAGCTTAGCCGGGACAGGGTCTTACGAGCAGTACTTC. This translates into CASSLAGTGSYEQYF. The full variable domain, completed using reference TRBV7-2 and TRBJ2-7, is GAGVSQSPSNKVTEKGKDVELRCDPISGHTALYWYRQSLGQGLEFLIYFQGNSAPDKSGLPSDRFSAERTGGSVSTLTIQRTQQEDSAVYLCASSLAGTGSYEQYFGPGTRLTVT.

This clone has only a few counts. Within the sample, other DNA sequences also encode this same CDR3. This chain links TRBV5-1 with TRBJ2-5; the match to TRBD1 covers 8 bases. This CDR3 is 16 amino acids long. V trimming: 4 bases; J trimming: 4 bases; junction bases outside the gene matches: 12. Looked up from germline, CDR1 is SGHRS and CDR2 is YFSETQ. CDR3 in DNA: TGCGCCAGCAGCGCAGGACAGGGCCCGAGTGGAGAGACCCAGTACTTC. Its protein is CASSAGQGPSGETQYF.

The CDR3 is CASRDLYGYTF. CDR3 nucleotide sequence: TGTGCCAGCAGGGACCTCTATGGCTACACCTTC. The V and J genes are TRBV6-5 and TRBJ1-2; no definite D call. This CDR3 has 11 residues. Trimming removed 6 bases at V and 4 bases at J, with 6 bases between. Germline V gene lookup returns CDR1 MNHEY and CDR2 SVGAGI.

The chain carries TRBV10-3 and TRBJ2-1; 7 nucleotides agree with TRBD1. The CDR3 is 13 amino acids. The germline V gene encodes CDR1 ENHRY and CDR2 SYGVKD. With 4 bases clipped from V and 9 bases from J, the junction kept 6 bases outside the gene matches. The CDR3 sequence: CAISADRVGEQFF. CDR3 bases: TGTGCCATCAGTGCAGACAGGGTCGGTGAGCAGTTCTTC.

This clone appeared a few times. V and J are TRBV9 and TRBJ2-5; D remains unclear. The CDR3 is 13 residues long. V shed 0 bases and J shed 5 bases, with 8 bases lying between them. Germline CDR1 reads SGDLS; CDR2 reads YYNGEE. CDR3 sequence (DNA): TGTGCCAGCAGCGTAGCAAATAGGGAGACCCAGTACTTC. It is translated as CASSVANRETQYF.

The chain recombines TRBV5-6 with TRBJ1-5, with no clear D. V gave up 0 bases and J gave up 4 bases, with 5 bases separating them. From germline, CDR1 is SGHDT and CDR2 YYEEEE. CDR3 length: 13 residues. CDR3 coding DNA: TGTGCCAGCAGCTTGGGTTCAAATCAGCCCCAGCATTTT. The encoded protein is CASSLGSNQPQHF. The full variable domain, in which reference TRBV5-6 and TRBJ1-5 provide the parts outside the CDR3, is DAGVTQSPTHLIKTRGQQVTLRCSPKSGHDTVSWYQQALGQGPQFIFQYYEEEERQRGNFPDRFSGHQFPNYSSELNVNALLLGDSALYLCASSLGSNQPQHFGDGTRLSIL.

J is TRBJ2-1 and V is TRBV5-6; TRBD1 agrees at 9 bases. The V and J ends lost 4 bases and 7 bases, in that order; junction bases with no gene match: 9. Per the germline V gene, CDR1 is SGHDT and CDR2 is YYEEEE. This CDR3 has 15 residues. CDR3 in amino acids: CASSKPGQGRNEQFF. The CDR3 DNA sequence: TGTGCCAGCAGCAAACCGGGACAGGGTAGGAATGAGCAGTTCTTC.

The chain employs TRBV4-3 and TRBJ2-3; D might be TRBD1 (5 bases). Germline CDR1 is LGHNA and CDR2 is YSLEER. V dropped 0 bases and J dropped 0 bases, with 10 bases sitting between them. The CDR3 has 16 residues. The CDR3 region has the DNA TGCGCCAGCAGCCAAGATCTGAAGGGGAGCACAGATACGCAGTATTTT. Its protein is CASSQDLKGSTDTQYF.

This chain joins TRBV5-6 and TRBJ1-6; 9 bases match TRBD1. Unmatched junction bases numbered 5, after V lost 4 bases and J lost 6 bases. The length of the CDR3 is 15 residues. CDR1 is SGHDT, CDR2 YYEEEE, per germline. For the CDR3, the DNA is TGTGCCAGCAGCCCGGACAGGGGTACTAATTCACCCCTCCACTTT. It codes for CASSPDRGTNSPLHF.

The chain uses TRBV6-5 and TRBJ2-7, with 9 positions matching TRBD1. The CDR3 sequence is 14 residues long. Trimming cost V 5 bases and J 3 bases; bases outside gene matches: 5. Germline V CDR1 and CDR2: MNHEY, SVGAGI. The CDR3 region is CASSHRGQNYEQYF. The CDR3 DNA sequence: TGTGCCAGCAGTCACAGGGGGCAGAACTACGAGCAGTACTTC.

V gene TRBV30 combines with J gene TRBJ1-6; 7 bases align to TRBD1. The ends lost 1 base at V and 6 bases at J; junction bases unmatched: 3. The CDR3 has 14 residues. Germline values: CDR1 GTSNPN, CDR2 SVGIG (reference sequence). The CDR3 sequence is CAWSAGQLNSPLHF. CDR3 sequence (DNA): TGTGCCTGGAGTGCGGGACAGCTTAATTCACCCCTCCACTTT.

The chain couples TRBV7-9 to TRBJ2-7; perhaps TRBD2 as D (5 bases). Germline V gene lookup returns CDR1 SEHNR and CDR2 FQNEAQ (reference sequence). The length of the CDR3 is 13 residues. V was clipped by 6 bases and J by 5 bases, with 14 bases between them. CDR3 region: CASRPTSGNEQYF. CDR3 DNA: TGTGCCAGCAGACCCACCTCGGGGAACGAGCAGTACTTC.

This chain connects TRBV7-6 to TRBJ2-2; no firm D call. CDR1 is SGHVS and CDR2 is FNYEAQ in the germline V gene. The ends were cut back, 5 bases at V and 0 bases at J, with 4 bases in the middle. The CDR3 extends over 13 amino acids. The DNA of the CDR3 is TGTGCCAGCAGCCCAGCGAACACCGGGGAGCTGTTTTTT. Its protein is CASSPANTGELFF.

Turning to this clone: Other DNA sequences in this sample translate to the same CDR3. The V and J genes are TRBV4-2 and TRBJ2-7, with 12 bases identical to TRBD2. The CDR3 runs to 16 residues. V lost 0 bases, J lost 2 bases, and 2 bases stayed unmatched. The germline gives CDR1 LGHNA, CDR2 YNFKEQ. The CDR3 loop reads CASSQETSGGPYEQYF. CDR3 in DNA: TGTGCCAGCAGCCAAGAGACTAGCGGGGGACCCTACGAGCAGTACTTC.

The CDR3 reads CASSRTGEAGELFF. The CDR3 nucleotides are TGTGCCAGCAGTAGAACAGGGGAAGCCGGGGAGCTGTTTTTT. The chain carries TRBV7-6 and TRBJ2-2; 7 bases map to TRBD1. Trimming at V came to 6 bases and at J to 6 bases, leaving 7 bases not matched to a gene. The length of the CDR3 is 14 residues. Germline CDR1 SGHVS, CDR2 FNYEAQ.

V and J are TRBV18 and TRBJ1-1, with 8 bases aligning to TRBD1. Germline V gene sequence: CDR1 KGHSH, CDR2 LQKENI. There are 16 residues in the CDR3. V lost 1 base, J lost 5 bases, and 9 bases stayed unmatched. The CDR3 here is CASSPRSGQGITEAFF. The CDR3 DNA follows: TGTGCCAGCTCACCACGGAGTGGACAGGGTATTACTGAAGCTTTCTTT. Full variable domain (remainder filled in from reference TRBV18 and TRBJ1-1): NAGVMQNPRHLVRRRGQEARLRCSPMKGHSHVYWYRQLPEEGLKFMVYLQKENIIDESGMPKERFSAEFPKEGPSILRIQQVVRGDSAAYFCASSPRSGQGITEAFFGQGTRLTVV.

The chain combines TRBV4-1 with TRBJ1-4; D remains ambiguous. With 1 base removed from V and 4 bases from J, the gap between germline ends came to 7 bases. Per the germline V gene, CDR1 is MGHRA and CDR2 is YSYEKL. CDR3 length: 14 residues. As DNA, the CDR3 is TGCGCCAGCAGCCAAGCCAGTCTTAATGAAAAACTGTTTTTT. Amino acid sequence: CASSQASLNEKLFF.

The chain joins TRBV6-5 to TRBJ2-3, with D tentatively TRBD1 (6 bases). CDR1 and CDR2 from the germline V gene are MNHEY and SVGAGI. The CDR3 spans 14 residues. Trimming took 5 bases from V and 3 from J, leaving 12 bases between them. The CDR3 loop is CASSVTGLTDTQYF. In DNA, the CDR3 is TGTGCCAGCAGTGTAACAGGGTTGACAGATACGCAGTATTTT.

This clone turned up a few times. The rearrangement links TRBV7-9 to TRBJ2-5; either TRBD1 or TRBD2 may fit D (6 bases each). Germline assignment: CDR1 SEHNR and CDR2 FQNEAQ (reference sequence). The CDR3 totals 13 residues. V was cut by 3 bases and J by 4 bases, with 9 bases left in between. This CDR3 reads CASSLGGPETQYF. CDR3 nucleotides: TGTGCCAGCAGCTTGGGGGGCCCAGAGACCCAGTACTTC.

The chain employs TRBV5-6 and TRBJ1-1; weak D call: TRBD1 (5 bases). CDR3 length equals 15 residues. Trimming took off 4 bases at V and 2 bases at J, with 15 bases between the two ends. The germline V gene has CDR1 SGHDT and CDR2 YYEEEE. In nucleotides, the CDR3 is TGTGCCAGCAGCACGCCCCCGAGGGGTAACACTGAAGCTTTCTTT. It is translated as CASSTPPRGNTEAFF. Full variable domain (remainder filled in from reference TRBV5-6 and TRBJ1-1): DAGVTQSPTHLIKTRGQQVTLRCSPKSGHDTVSWYQQALGQGPQFIFQYYEEEERQRGNFPDRFSGHQFPNYSSELNVNALLLGDSALYLCASSTPPRGNTEAFFGQGTRLTVV.